The 27 T cell receptor beta chains reported below all come from one sample, sequenced in a study of blood T cell repertoires in COVID-19. This table comes from immunoSEQ multiplex PCR, and its TCRdb copy is limited to in-frame clones, with some not included. The data contain 65,000 to 85,000 clones, 89% of them singletons. The source material was peripheral blood. Receptor source: a man aged 50-60 years with active COVID-19.

This chain uses TRBV6-5 with TRBJ1-3; no firm D call. The CDR3 contains 16 residues. Trimming took 1 base from V and 3 from J, leaving 13 bases between them. Germline lookup yields CDR1 MNHEY and CDR2 SVGAGI. CDR3 amino acids: CASSYFSGVGGNTIYF. CDR3 nucleotide sequence: TGTGCCAGCAGTTACTTTTCGGGAGTTGGTGGAAACACCATATATTTT.

The chain links TRBV5-6 to TRBJ2-4; D unresolved. This CDR3 has 14 amino acids. Germline V gene lookup returns CDR1 SGHDT and CDR2 YYEEEE. V lost 0 bases to trimming and J lost 7 bases, with 11 bases between them. CDR3 DNA: TGTGCCAGCAGCTTGGGATCCTTCGGGAACATTCAGTACTTC. The encoded protein is CASSLGSFGNIQYF.

The chain links TRBV14 to TRBJ1-2; TRBD1 might be the D (5 bases). The germline CDR1 and CDR2 sequences are SGHDN and FVKESK. V dropped 0 bases and J dropped 4 bases, with 9 bases sitting between them. This CDR3 contains 14 residues. In DNA, the CDR3 is TGTGCCAGCAGCCAAGATCGGGGGATCTATGGCTACACCTTC. It codes for CASSQDRGIYGYTF.

V gene TRBV5-1 combines with J gene TRBJ2-5; the D gene is possibly TRBD1 (6 bases). V was clipped by 0 bases and J by 0 bases, with 12 bases between them. The V gene's germline CDR1 is SGHRS and CDR2 YFSETQ. This CDR3 comprises 16 residues. The CDR3 DNA sequence: TGCGCCAGCAGCTTGGTTAGACAGGCGTACCAAGAGACCCAGTACTTC. Translated: CASSLVRQAYQETQYF.

The chain couples TRBV2 to TRBJ2-3; maybe TRBD2 (5 bases). The V gene's germline CDR1 is SNHLY and CDR2 FYNNEI. The germline V and J ends were trimmed by 7 bases and 8 bases, with 7 bases remaining between them. The CDR3 consists of 10 residues. CDR3 protein: CASKEGTQYF. The DNA for the CDR3 is TGTGCCAGCAAAGAGGGTACGCAGTATTTT.

The chain is built from TRBV29-1 and TRBJ2-2; D is unresolved. The V gene lost 4 bases and the J gene lost 2 bases, with 5 bases spanning the gap. Germline loops: CDR1 SQVTM, CDR2 ANQGSEA. The CDR3 is 12 amino acids. The CDR3: CSVVRNTGELFF. In DNA form, the CDR3 reads TGCAGCGTTGTTAGAAACACCGGGGAGCTGTTTTTT.

The chain is built from TRBV29-1 and TRBJ1-2; maybe TRBD1 (6 bases). Trimming pared 2 bases from V and 6 bases from J, leaving 25 bases between. Germline V gene sequence: CDR1 SQVTM, CDR2 ANQGSEA. CDR3 size: 17 residues. CDR3 in amino acids: CSVELGSRDNVPDGYTF. CDR3 DNA sequence: TGCAGCGTTGAATTAGGGAGTCGGGACAACGTCCCCGATGGCTACACCTTC.

The rearrangement links TRBV7-8 to TRBJ2-2, with TRBD1 matching over 7 bases. Germline V gene lookup returns CDR1 SGHVS and CDR2 FQNEAQ. CDR3 size: 19 residues. The trim removed 5 bases at V and 5 bases at J, leaving 20 bases unmatched. CDR3: CASSPNLGLQGSVTGELFF. CDR3 sequence (DNA): TGTGCCAGCAGCCCCAACCTAGGCCTACAGGGGTCGGTTACCGGGGAGCTGTTTTTT.

The rearrangement links TRBV30 to TRBJ2-3; TRBD2 matches 8 bases. CDR3 length equals 14 residues. Losses at the gene ends were 2 bases for V and 4 bases for J; bases not matched to a gene: 5. Germline CDR1 GTSNPN, CDR2 SVGIG (reference sequence). CDR3 in amino acids: CAWSRGGPPDTQYF. The CDR3 nucleotides are TGTGCCTGGAGTCGGGGGGGGCCCCCAGATACGCAGTATTTT.

The chain employs TRBV5-1 and TRBJ1-2; 11 nucleotides agree with TRBD1. The germline V gene has CDR1 SGHRS and CDR2 YFSETQ. Losses at the gene ends were 4 bases for V and 2 bases for J; bases not matched to a gene: 4. There are 15 residues in the CDR3. Here the CDR3 reads CASSRWDRGNYGYTF. For the CDR3, the DNA is TGCGCCAGCAGCCGGTGGGACAGGGGGAACTATGGCTACACCTTC.

This clone showed up just once. The V gene is TRBV27, the J gene TRBJ1-2; a possible D gene is TRBD1 (5 bases). CDR3 length: 14 residues. CDR1 is MNHEY, CDR2 SMNVEV, per germline (reference sequence). With 2 bases removed from V and 4 bases from J, the gap between germline ends came to 11 bases. The CDR3 region is CASSLKMQGYGYTF. The CDR3 nucleotides are TGTGCCAGCAGTTTAAAGATGCAGGGCTATGGCTACACCTTC.

CDR3 sequence reads: CASSLRETQYF. The DNA for the CDR3 is TGTGCCAGCAGTCTGCGGGAGACCCAGTACTTC. V usage is TRBV12-3 or TRBV12-4 and J usage is TRBJ2-5; no clear D gene. CDR3 length equals 11 residues. Trimming took 5 bases from V and 5 from J, leaving 6 bases between them.

This sequence joins TRBV7-2 and TRBJ2-6; TRBD1 matches at 9 bases. The V segment lost 7 bases and the J segment 1 base; nucleotides outside the gene matches: 14. Germline V gene sequence: CDR1 SGHTA, CDR2 FQGNSA. The CDR3 contains 19 residues. The CDR3 DNA reads TGTGCCAGCACCCCGATGAGACAGGGGGTCCGATCTGGGGCCAACGTCCTGACTTTC. It translates to CASTPMRQGVRSGANVLTF.

The chain links TRBV30 to TRBJ1-1; perhaps TRBD1 as D (6 bases). V was shortened by 3 bases and J by 5 bases, with 16 bases between the two germline ends. Germline CDR1 and CDR2: GTSNPN and SVGIG (reference sequence). The CDR3 length is 14 residues. The CDR3 bases are TGTGCCTGGAGCAGACTCCAGGGGCGGACTGAAGCTTTCTTT. This gives the protein CAWSRLQGRTEAFF.

The V call is TRBV10-1, the J call TRBJ2-3; D gene uncertain. The V end was cut by 4 bases, the J end by 0 bases, with 8 bases between. Germline-derived CDR1 and CDR2 are WNHNN and SYGVQD (reference sequence). This CDR3 has 14 amino acids. The CDR3 loop is CASSAQTSTDTQYF. The CDR3 DNA is TGCGCCAGCAGTGCCCAGACTAGCACAGATACGCAGTATTTT.

CDR3 region: CASSHGTGQVNYGYTF. In DNA, the CDR3 is TGCGCCAGCAGCCATGGTACGGGACAGGTTAACTATGGCTACACCTTC. V usage is TRBV4-3 and J usage is TRBJ1-2; 8 nucleotides match TRBD1. The CDR3 covers 16 residues. Germline V gene sequence: CDR1 LGHNA, CDR2 YSLEER. J was trimmed by 1 base and V by 3 bases; bases with no gene match: 7.

The chain combines TRBV2 with TRBJ2-2; 9 nucleotides align to TRBD1. Germline V gene sequence: CDR1 SNHLY, CDR2 FYNNEI. CDR3 length equals 13 residues. Trimming took 6 bases from V and 6 from J; bases not matched to a gene: 2. The CDR3 reads CASRQGAAGELFF. CDR3 coding DNA: TGTGCCAGCAGACAGGGGGCCGCCGGGGAGCTGTTTTTT.

This clone turned up a few times. The CDR3 coding sequence is TGTGCCAGCAGCAGGACAGGGGGCCTGTACACTGAAGCTTTCTTT. Translation gives CASSRTGGLYTEAFF. The V gene is TRBV5-4, the J gene TRBJ1-1; TRBD1 matches at 11 bases. With 4 bases clipped from V and 3 bases from J, the junction kept 5 bases outside the gene matches. The CDR3 totals 15 residues. The V gene's germline CDR1 is SGHNT and CDR2 YYREEE (reference sequence).

The chain links TRBV6-5 to TRBJ2-3, with D possibly being TRBD2 (5 bases). Germline V gives CDR1 MNHEY, CDR2 SVGAGI. Trimming took off 7 bases at V and 0 bases at J, with 8 bases between the two ends. CDR3 length equals 13 residues. The CDR3 nucleotides are TGTGCCAGCATGGAGGACAGCACAGATACGCAGTATTTT. This sequence encodes CASMEDSTDTQYF.

To note about this clone: At one of its ends the junction is not consistent with the germline gene, which may arise from a read error. Other DNA sequences in this specimen translate into the identical CDR3. This chain links TRBV18 with TRBJ1-2; TRBD1 might be the D (5 bases). The germline gives CDR1 KGHSH, CDR2 LQKENI. The CDR3 length is 12 residues. Here the CDR3 DNA reads TGTGCTAGCTCACCCAGCCAGGGAATACACACCTTC. Amino acids: CASSPSQGIHTF.

The CDR3 sequence is CASSIGRGLYGYTF. Written as DNA, the CDR3 is TGTGCCAGTAGTATAGGCAGGGGGCTGTATGGCTACACCTTC. V is TRBV19 and J is TRBJ1-2, with 8 bases identical to TRBD1. This CDR3 has 14 residues. Germline V gene data show CDR1 as LNHDA and CDR2 as SQIVND (reference sequence). V lost 1 base, J lost 5 bases, and 3 bases stayed unmatched.

The chain carries TRBV6-5 and TRBJ2-7; 8 bases line up with TRBD1. Germline lookup yields CDR1 MNHEY and CDR2 SVGAGI. This CDR3 has 13 amino acids. V lost 6 bases, J lost 6 bases, and 7 bases stayed unmatched. The CDR3, as DNA: TGTGCCAGCAGCCCCCGGACAGGGCGCGAGCAGTACTTC. It specifies CASSPRTGREQYF.

This clone was counted once. This chain uses TRBV5-1 with TRBJ1-1, with TRBD1 as a possible D gene (5 bases). Germline CDR1 reads SGHRS; CDR2 reads YFSETQ. V lost 0 bases to trimming and J lost 7 bases, with 10 bases between them. The CDR3 loop spans 13 amino acids. The CDR3 DNA reads as TGCGCCAGCAGCTTGGGACAGAAAGATGAAGCTTTCTTT. It codes for CASSLGQKDEAFF.

The chain carries TRBV4-1 and TRBJ2-4, with D perhaps matching TRBD2 (5 bases). The CDR3 sequence is 16 residues long. The V gene lost 1 base and the J gene lost 3 bases, with 13 bases spanning the gap. Germline V lookup: CDR1 MGHRA, CDR2 YSYEKL. CDR3 bases: TGCGCCAGCAGCCAAGCGGGGTCAGCCATCAAAAACATTCAGTACTTC. Protein sequence: CASSQAGSAIKNIQYF.

CDR3 protein: CASSKGGVNEKLFF. In DNA form, the CDR3 reads TGTGCCAGCAGCAAGGGAGGGGTTAATGAAAAACTGTTTTTT. The chain has TRBV7-9 and TRBJ1-4; possible D gene TRBD1, 5 bases. CDR3 size: 14 residues. V was trimmed by 5 bases and J by 4 bases, leaving 11 bases between them. Germline V CDR1 and CDR2: SEHNR, FQNEAQ (reference sequence).

V gene TRBV7-9 combines with J gene TRBJ2-1; 7 bases fit TRBD2. CDR3 length equals 17 residues. Germline loops: CDR1 SEHNR, CDR2 FQNEAQ (reference sequence). J lost 2 bases, V lost 5 bases, and 12 bases had no gene match. Here the CDR3 reads CASSQKLISGPYNEQFF. In DNA form, the CDR3 reads TGTGCCAGCAGCCAGAAACTAATTAGCGGGCCCTACAATGAGCAGTTCTTC.

The rearrangement uses TRBV9 and TRBJ1-4; 7 bases align to TRBD1. Losses at the gene ends were 4 bases for V and 7 bases for J; bases not matched to a gene: 10. CDR1 SGDLS and CDR2 YYNGEE come from the germline V gene. The CDR3 has 15 residues. CDR3 sequence reads: CASSPRQGFFEKLFF. DNA for the CDR3: TGTGCCAGCAGCCCTCGACAGGGCTTCTTTGAAAAACTGTTTTTT. Supplemented by reference TRBV9 and TRBJ1-4, the full variable domain reads DSGVTQTPKHLITATGQRVTLRCSPRSGDLSVYWYQQSLDQGLQFLIQYYNGEERAKGNILERFSAQQFPDLHSELNLSSLELGDSALYFCASSPRQGFFEKLFFGSGTQLSVL.